This T cell receptor (beta chain) is drawn from a study of cytomegalovirus exposure and HLA in healthy donors. Overall study: Earlier, almost 120 million unique TCR beta sequences were recovered from approximately 180 million T cells by an analysis. Study-wide points: After further analysis at a later stage, 15,000 to 20,000 TCR beta sequences were associated with HLA alleles at 0.05 false discovery rate. Reported results showed that the classifier diagnosed cytomegalovirus status with high specificity and sensitivity.

The primer mix had 60 Vbeta and 13 Jbeta primers. Generated by immunoSEQ multiplex PCR, the TCRdb table keeps only in-frame clones and is missing some. Among some 84,000 clones listed, over 70% were seen once. Details on this clone: What it binds is not known.

The source material was PBMCs. The TCR originated in a boy aged 5 to 17 in good health and CMV-seronegative.

In nucleotides, the CDR3 is TGTGCCAGCAGTGACGGGACTAGCGGGACCTACGAGCAGTACTTC. The encoded protein is CASSDGTSGTYEQYF. J is TRBJ2-7 and V is TRBV25-1; 13 nucleotides align to TRBD2. Germline CDR1 reads MGHDK; CDR2 reads SYGVNS. The CDR3 extends over 15 amino acids. The V gene end was trimmed by 3 bases and the J gene end by 2 bases; junction bases not matched to a gene: 1.